This TCR beta chain was observed in a study of blood T cell repertoires in COVID-19. Whole-study context: PBMCs, B-cell-depleted T cells, or T cells were the source of the cDNA or gDNA that made up the material.

Germline lookup yields CDR1 SEHNR and CDR2 FQNEAQ (reference sequence). This CDR3 is built from 16 residues. V trimming: 5 bases; J trimming: 6 bases; junction bases outside the gene matches: 9. Libraries were prepared by immunoSEQ multiplex PCR; TCRdb keeps only in-frame clonotypes and omits some of them. This sample has some 280,000 clones, with around 81% found just once. The sequence derives from a woman between 50 and 59 years old with active or convalescent COVID-19. The chain uses TRBV7-9 and TRBJ2-3, with 12 bases matching TRBD2. Sequencing was carried out using peripheral blood. The CDR3: CASSLGLAGSGDTQYF. CDR3 sequence (DNA): TGTGCCAGCAGCCTCGGACTAGCGGGAAGCGGGGATACGCAGTATTTT.